Below, 24 T cell receptor beta chains from the same sample are listed, as sequenced in a study of blood T cell repertoires in COVID-19. Some clones are missing from TCRdb's copy, which holds only in-frame ones; the method was immunoSEQ multiplex PCR. The table includes 150,000 to 200,000 clones, about 85% detected once. The sequenced sample consisted of peripheral blood. Receptors were obtained from a woman in her sixties with acute or convalescent COVID-19.

The rearrangement joins TRBV7-9 to TRBJ2-5; 8 bases agree with TRBD2. The CDR3 runs to 14 residues. V trimming: 4 bases; J trimming: 2 bases; junction bases outside the gene matches: 3. The germline gives CDR1 SEHNR, CDR2 FQNEAQ (reference sequence). In DNA, the CDR3 is TGTGCCAGCAGCTCGTTAGCGGGGCAAGAGACCCAGTACTTC. Translation: CASSSLAGQETQYF.

The genes are TRBV5-6 and TRBJ1-2; 12 positions match TRBD1. Germline V gene data show CDR1 as SGHDT and CDR2 as YYEEEE. The J segment lost 8 bases and the V segment lost 3 bases, leaving 11 bases of the junction unmatched. The CDR3 loop spans 16 amino acids. As DNA, the CDR3 is TGTGCCAGCAGCTGGCCGGGACAGGGGGCATTAGGCGGCTACACCTTC. It encodes CASSWPGQGALGGYTF.

This clone was seen a few times. This chain links TRBV9 with TRBJ2-1, with D possibly TRBD2 on 5 matching bases. The CDR3 covers 13 residues. V was cut by 4 bases and J by 3 bases, with 8 bases left in between. Germline values: CDR1 SGDLS, CDR2 YYNGEE. In DNA, the CDR3 is TGTGCCAGCAGCCGGACTGGCTACAATGAGCAGTTCTTC. Translated: CASSRTGYNEQFF.

This chain connects TRBV12-3 or TRBV12-4 to TRBJ2-3; tentative D call: TRBD2 (5 bases). This CDR3 comprises 13 residues. The V end was cut by 5 bases, the J end by 7 bases, with 13 bases between. The CDR3 DNA is TGTGCCAGCAGTACCGGCGGGTTATATACGCAGTATTTT. Its protein is CASSTGGLYTQYF.

V usage is TRBV9 and J usage is TRBJ2-2; 9 bases are shared with TRBD2. CDR1 SGDLS and CDR2 YYNGEE come from the germline V gene. V dropped 4 bases and J dropped 5; count of bases not matched to a gene: 12. CDR3 size: 17 residues. The CDR3 DNA is TGTGCCAGCAGCCCTAGTGGCGGGAGGGCCCTTACCGGGGAGCTGTTTTTT. Protein: CASSPSGGRALTGELFF.

The chain combines TRBV5-8 with TRBJ1-2; D ambiguous. The V gene's germline CDR1 is SGHTS and CDR2 YDEGEE. This CDR3 comprises 11 residues. Trimming took 2 bases from V and 8 from J, leaving 7 bases between them. The chain's CDR3 is CASSFSLGYTF. In nucleotides, the CDR3 is TGTGCCAGCAGCTTCTCCCTGGGCTACACCTTC.

CDR3 in DNA: TGTGCCAGTAGTTCACTAGCGGGAGGGCCGTTAGAGACCCAGTACTTC. It codes for CASSSLAGGPLETQYF. The V and J genes are TRBV19 and TRBJ2-5, with 13 bases that match TRBD2. Germline V lookup: CDR1 LNHDA, CDR2 SQIVND (reference sequence). The V segment lost 5 bases and the J segment 4 bases; nucleotides outside the gene matches: 7. This CDR3 contains 16 residues.

The chain has TRBV18 and TRBJ1-2, with no clear D. The CDR3 is 14 amino acids. Germline CDR1 is KGHSH and CDR2 is LQKENI. V shed 6 bases and J shed 0 bases, with 11 bases lying between them. The CDR3 region is CASSPRGANYGYTF. For the CDR3, the DNA is TGTGCCAGCTCCCCAAGAGGAGCTAACTATGGCTACACCTTC.

This sequence joins TRBV3-1 (or the pseudogene TRBV3-2) and TRBJ1-1; the match to TRBD1 covers 7 bases. The CDR3 spans 14 residues. After removal of 2 bases from V and 5 bases from J, the junction contained 5 bases not matched to a gene. Germline CDR1 and CDR2: LGHDT and YNNKEL (reference sequence). The CDR3 sequence is CASSQHDRATEAFF. The CDR3 coding sequence is TGTGCCAGCAGCCAACATGACAGGGCTACTGAAGCTTTCTTT.

V is TRBV12-3 or TRBV12-4 and J is TRBJ1-2, with D unresolved. The CDR3 length is 12 residues. Between the trimmed V and J ends, which lost 2 bases and 8 bases, there was a span of 9 bases. CDR3 in amino acids: CASSLRSLGYTF. In DNA form, the CDR3 reads TGTGCCAGCAGTTTAAGGAGTTTGGGCTACACCTTC.

The chain recombines TRBV7-9 with TRBJ2-1, with D tentatively TRBD2 (5 bases). Germline CDR1 reads SEHNR; CDR2 reads FQNEAQ (reference sequence). Trimming cost V 1 base and J 10 bases, with 20 bases left between them. The CDR3 has 16 residues. The CDR3 loop reads CASSLGAGQAPGEQFF. The CDR3 coding sequence is TGTGCCAGCAGCTTAGGGGCGGGCCAGGCCCCGGGGGAGCAGTTCTTC.

This clone was counted only a few times. The rearrangement links TRBV5-4 to TRBJ1-1; 12 bases align to TRBD1. V was pared by 4 bases and J by 4 bases, with 17 bases of the junction left unmatched. This CDR3 comprises 19 residues. Per germline, CDR1 SGHNT and CDR2 YYREEE (reference sequence). The CDR3 here is CASSPGQGTGGTRRTEAFF. The DNA of the CDR3 is TGTGCCAGCAGCCCGGGACAGGGGACAGGGGGCACCAGGCGCACTGAAGCTTTCTTT.

This chain connects TRBV5-8 to TRBJ2-7, with D possibly TRBD1 on 5 matching bases. V lost 1 base and J 3 bases, leaving 11 bases between the germline ends. The CDR3 runs to 14 residues. From germline, CDR1 is SGHTS and CDR2 YDEGEE. The CDR3 bases are TGTGCCAGCAGCTTGTTGGGCAGGGTCTACGAGCAGTACTTC. This translates into CASSLLGRVYEQYF.

The chain combines TRBV29-1 with TRBJ2-1; TRBD2 matches at 9 bases. This CDR3 is built from 17 residues. The germline gives CDR1 SQVTM, CDR2 ANQGSEA. After removal of 2 bases from V and 5 bases from J, the junction contained 13 bases not matched to a gene. The CDR3 DNA is TGCAGCGTTGAACTAACCCTCCCGGGACTAGCCCACAATGAGCAGTTCTTC. It codes for CSVELTLPGLAHNEQFF.

The chain couples TRBV6-5 to TRBJ2-3; a weak D match, TRBD2 (7 bases). Germline V gene lookup returns CDR1 MNHEY and CDR2 SVGAGI. V was shortened by 7 bases and J by 2 bases, with 10 bases between the two germline ends. The CDR3 runs 13 residues. The CDR3 sequence: CASNGGHTDTQYF. CDR3 nucleotides: TGTGCCAGCAACGGGGGGCACACAGATACGCAGTATTTT.

The chain is built from TRBV18 and TRBJ2-7; TRBD1 agrees at 7 bases. The CDR3 is 13 residues long. Trimming took 3 bases from V and 6 from J; bases not matched to a gene: 5. Per the germline V gene, CDR1 is KGHSH and CDR2 is LQKENI. CDR3 sequence reads: CASSPFNRGEQYV. The CDR3 nucleotides read TGTGCCAGCTCACCTTTTAACAGGGGCGAGCAGTACGTC.

V is TRBV6-2 or TRBV6-3 and J is TRBJ2-1; 14 nucleotides line up with TRBD2. V lost 5 bases, J lost 10 bases, and 10 bases stayed unmatched. The CDR3 spans 16 residues. Looked up from germline, CDR1 is MNHEY and CDR2 is SVGEGT. CDR3: CASSPRLAGGPREQFF. Written as DNA, the CDR3 is TGTGCCAGCAGTCCCCGACTAGCGGGAGGGCCACGGGAGCAGTTCTTC.

The CDR3 sequence is CASSEGGAGGYTF. Written as DNA, the CDR3 is TGTGCCAGCAGCGAGGGAGGGGCGGGAGGCTACACCTTC. The rearrangement uses TRBV6-2 or TRBV6-3 and TRBJ1-2; possible D gene TRBD1, 5 bases. CDR1 is MNHEY and CDR2 is SVGEGT in the germline V gene. Trimming took off 6 bases at V and 8 bases at J, with 16 bases between the two ends. The CDR3 length is 13 residues.

Of note for this clone: The junction shows a germline mismatch at one end, possibly a read error. The rearrangement joins TRBV2 to TRBJ2-3, with 8 bases lining up with TRBD1. CDR1 and CDR2 (germline): SNHLY, FYNNEI. CDR3 length equals 14 residues. In DNA, the CDR3 is TGTGCTAGCAGGTACAGGGGGTCCTCAGATACGCAGTATTTT. Protein product: CASRYRGSSDTQYF. Using reference TRBV2 and TRBJ2-3 for the parts outside the CDR3, the full variable domain is EPEVTQTPSHQVTQMGQEVILRCVPISNHLYFYWYRQILGQKVEFLVSFYNNEISEKSEIFDDQFSVERPDGSNFTLKIRSTKLEDSAMYFCASRYRGSSDTQYFGPGTRLTVL.

The gene calls are TRBV2 and TRBJ1-6, with unresolved D. The CDR3 is 14 residues long. Germline V lookup: CDR1 SNHLY, CDR2 FYNNEI. The V and J ends lost 5 bases and 10 bases respectively, with 15 bases between them. The CDR3 DNA reads TGTGCCAGCAGTTATCCGGGGTGGAGCTCACCCCTCCACTTT. Translation gives CASSYPGWSSPLHF. The complete variable domain, with remaining parts taken from reference TRBV2 and TRBJ1-6, reads EPEVTQTPSHQVTQMGQEVILRCVPISNHLYFYWYRQILGQKVEFLVSFYNNEISEKSEIFDDQFSVERPDGSNFTLKIRSTKLEDSAMYFCASSYPGWSSPLHFGNGTRLTVT.

The V gene is TRBV11-2, the J gene TRBJ2-3; the match to TRBD2 covers 7 bases. Trimming took 1 base from V and 3 from J; bases not matched to a gene: 4. From germline, CDR1 is SGHAT and CDR2 FQNNGV. This CDR3 spans 15 amino acids. The CDR3 sequence is CASSLGAGATDTQYF. The CDR3 nucleotides read TGTGCCAGCAGCTTAGGCGCGGGAGCGACAGATACGCAGTATTTT.

This chain connects TRBV5-4 to TRBJ1-4; 10 bases are shared with TRBD1. The V segment lost 4 bases and the J segment 8 bases; nucleotides outside the gene matches: 5. Germline values: CDR1 SGHNT, CDR2 YYREEE (reference sequence). This CDR3 spans 14 amino acids. CDR3 bases: TGTGCCAGCAGCATGGGACAGGGGAGGGAAAAACTGTTTTTT. Amino acids: CASSMGQGREKLFF.

This clone was observed a few times. The chain joins TRBV28 to TRBJ1-5, with unresolved D. This CDR3 contains 13 residues. The V gene's germline CDR1 is MDHEN and CDR2 SYDVKM. Trimming cost V 8 bases and J 0 bases, with 8 bases left between them. The chain's CDR3 is CASDDFSNQPQHF. DNA of the CDR3: TGTGCCAGCGACGACTTTAGCAATCAGCCCCAGCATTTT.

The CDR3 region has the DNA TGTGCCAGCAGTTTATCCAGGAAGCCCCAGCATTTT. It translates to CASSLSRKPQHF. The gene calls are TRBV28 and TRBJ1-5; D remains unclear. This CDR3 has 12 amino acids. CDR1 is MDHEN and CDR2 is SYDVKM in the germline V gene. V was trimmed by 1 base and J by 8 bases, leaving 6 bases between them.